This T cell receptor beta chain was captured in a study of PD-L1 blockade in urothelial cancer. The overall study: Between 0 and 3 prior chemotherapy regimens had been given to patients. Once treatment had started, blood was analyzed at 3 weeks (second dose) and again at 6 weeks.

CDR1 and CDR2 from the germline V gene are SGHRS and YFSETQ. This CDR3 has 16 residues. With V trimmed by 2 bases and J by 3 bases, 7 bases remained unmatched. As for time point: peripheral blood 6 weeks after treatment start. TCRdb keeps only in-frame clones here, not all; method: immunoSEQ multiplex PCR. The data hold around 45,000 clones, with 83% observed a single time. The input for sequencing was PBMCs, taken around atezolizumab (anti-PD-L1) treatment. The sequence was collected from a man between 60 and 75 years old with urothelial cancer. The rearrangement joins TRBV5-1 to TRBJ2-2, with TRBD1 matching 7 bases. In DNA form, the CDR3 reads TGCGCCAGCAGCTTTGTGTCAGGGACAGACACCGGGGAGCTGTTTTTT. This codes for CASSFVSGTDTGELFF.